The entry below gives a single T cell receptor (beta chain) sequence along with its context. Its antigen is unknown. The CDR3 is made up of 14 amino acids. Germline-derived CDR1 and CDR2 are MNHEY and SMNVEV (reference sequence). V lost 6 bases and J lost 6, with 17 bases in between. Assay: immunoSEQ multiplex PCR; the TCRdb copy retains only in-frame clones and omits some. The sample includes approximately 60,000 clones, 80% to 95% of them seen just once. This record comes from a study of cytomegalovirus exposure and HLA in healthy donors. Study-level points and caveats: Under in vitro conditions, a few CMV-associated chains were confirmed as specific for CMV antigens.

The source of this sequence is a man between 18 and 29 years old in good health and CMV-seronegative. This chain joins TRBV27 and TRBJ1-1; D uncertain. Sequenced input: PBMCs. CDR3 residues: CASRMGSQTAEAFF. In DNA, the CDR3 is TGTGCCAGCAGGATGGGCTCCCAGACGGCTGAAGCTTTCTTT.